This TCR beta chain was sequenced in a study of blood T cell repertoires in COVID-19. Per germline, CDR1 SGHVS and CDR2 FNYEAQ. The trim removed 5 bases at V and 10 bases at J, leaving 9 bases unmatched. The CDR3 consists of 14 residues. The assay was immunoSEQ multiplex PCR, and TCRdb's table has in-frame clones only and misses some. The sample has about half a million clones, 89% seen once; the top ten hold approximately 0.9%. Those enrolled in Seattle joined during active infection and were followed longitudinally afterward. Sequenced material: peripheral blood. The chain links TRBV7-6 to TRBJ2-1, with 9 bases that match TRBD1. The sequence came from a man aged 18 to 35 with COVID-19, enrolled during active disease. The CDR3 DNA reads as TGTGCCAGCAGCACCGGGACAGGGTCATGGGAGCAGTTCTTC. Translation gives CASSTGTGSWEQFF.